These 27 T cell receptor beta chains were all obtained from the same sample, sequenced in a study of blood T cell repertoires in COVID-19 (dated by TCRdb to about 2020). The library was generated by the immunoSEQ multiplex PCR assay. The immuneACCESS repertoire file appears here via TCRdb, limited to in-frame rearrangements. These files lack a portion of the clones; in checked studies, under half of the deficit traces to unresolved V genes, and the cause of the others is not known. The sample yields about 41,000 clones; about 77% were counted once. The top ten constitute about 26% of the sample. The sequenced material came from peripheral blood. Source of these receptors: a man older than 75 with acute or convalescent COVID-19.

This chain joins TRBV19 and TRBJ2-7; unclear D gene. Trimming took off 9 bases at V and 4 bases at J, with 10 bases between the two ends. The CDR3 has 11 residues. CDR1 and CDR2 (germline): LNHDA, SQIVND (reference sequence). CDR3 region: CASSPGYEQYF. In DNA form, the CDR3 reads TGTGCCAGCTCCCCCGGGTACGAGCAGTACTTC.

V and J are TRBV29-1 and TRBJ2-7, with TRBD1 identical over 8 bases. CDR1 SQVTM and CDR2 ANQGSEA come from the germline V gene. The length of the CDR3 is 14 residues. The junction had 6 bases not matched to a gene; V was cut back by 4 bases and J by 1 base. The DNA of the CDR3 is TGCAGCGTTGTGGTCGGACAGGGTTCCTACGAGCAGTACTTC. This codes for CSVVVGQGSYEQYF.

The gene calls are TRBV28 and TRBJ2-7; 10 nucleotides agree with TRBD1. This CDR3 is built from 15 residues. CDR1 MDHEN and CDR2 SYDVKM come from the germline V gene. With 5 bases clipped from V and 4 bases from J, the junction kept 8 bases outside the gene matches. The CDR3 reads CASSQGPGQGYEQYF. CDR3 DNA sequence: TGTGCCAGCAGTCAAGGACCGGGACAGGGGTACGAGCAGTACTTC.

The chain combines TRBV5-1 with TRBJ2-5; 8 bases align to TRBD2. The CDR3 loop spans 15 amino acids. Germline-derived CDR1 and CDR2 are SGHRS and YFSETQ. V lost 3 bases and J lost 5; bases outside the gene matches: 9. CDR3 DNA: TGCGCCAGCAGCTGGCGGGGGGCGCGGGAGGAGACCCAGTACTTC. Translated: CASSWRGAREETQYF.

The chain combines TRBV2 with TRBJ2-1, with 14 nucleotides matching TRBD2. J lost 7 bases, V lost 7 bases, and 3 bases had no gene match. Germline V gives CDR1 SNHLY, CDR2 FYNNEI. This CDR3 spans 14 amino acids. The CDR3 DNA is TGTGCCAGCACCAGGACTAGCGGGAGGAATGAGCAGTTCTTC. This gives the protein CASTRTSGRNEQFF.

This clone showed up just once. The genes are TRBV7-2 and TRBJ2-2; tentative D call: TRBD2 (7 bases). This CDR3 has 17 residues. The germline CDR1 and CDR2 sequences are SGHTA and FQGNSA. Trimming removed 5 bases at V and 5 bases at J, with 21 bases between. CDR3 in amino acids: CASSHRGRGAGTGELFF. CDR3 bases: TGTGCCAGCAGCCATAGGGGCCGGGGGGCAGGGACCGGGGAGCTGTTTTTT.

The chain has TRBV28 and TRBJ2-3; TRBD2 agrees at 10 bases. V dropped 6 bases and J dropped 0; count of bases not matched to a gene: 6. The germline V gene encodes CDR1 MDHEN and CDR2 SYDVKM. The CDR3 contains 16 residues. This CDR3 is CASSPGLALSTDTQYF. The CDR3 DNA sequence: TGTGCCAGCAGCCCGGGACTAGCGCTTAGCACAGATACGCAGTATTTT.

The rearrangement links TRBV2 to TRBJ2-5, with a tentative D call TRBD1 (6 bases). The CDR3 loop spans 15 amino acids. V was shortened by 2 bases and J by 0 bases, with 10 bases between the two germline ends. Per the germline V gene, CDR1 is SNHLY and CDR2 is FYNNEI. The CDR3 nucleotides read TGTGCCAGCAGTGAACTTCAGGGGTACCAAGAGACCCAGTACTTC. Residues: CASSELQGYQETQYF.

The chain uses TRBV10-3 and TRBJ2-2; 11 bases line up with TRBD2. There are 18 residues in the CDR3. Trimming removed 6 bases from V and 3 bases from J; junction bases left unmatched: 12. Germline V gene data show CDR1 as ENHRY and CDR2 as SYGVKD. CDR3 nucleotide sequence: TGTGCCATCAGAGCAAGACTAGCGGGGCCCCCCCACACCGGGGAGCTGTTTTTT. Translating gives CAIRARLAGPPHTGELFF.

Only one count was recorded for this clone. The chain combines TRBV5-1 with TRBJ2-3; maybe TRBD2 (5 bases). V lost 4 bases, J lost 5 bases, and 14 bases lay in between. Germline CDR1 reads SGHRS; CDR2 reads YFSETQ. This CDR3 spans 14 amino acids. CDR3 amino acids: CASSPSGVGDTQYF. CDR3 coding DNA: TGCGCCAGCAGCCCCTCCGGGGTGGGAGATACGCAGTATTTT.

The chain links TRBV12-2 to TRBJ2-7; the D segment call TRBD2 is taken from the table without a DNA check. TRBV12-2 is reported as a pseudogene. The CDR3 has 14 residues. DNA of the CDR3: TGTGCAAGTCGCTTAACGGGACTATGCTACGAGCAGTACTTC. It translates to CASRLTGLCYEQYF.

The chain employs TRBV5-1 and TRBJ2-5, with 9 nucleotides matching TRBD2. Looked up from germline, CDR1 is SGHRS and CDR2 is YFSETQ. CDR3 size: 15 residues. J was trimmed by 5 bases and V by 2 bases; bases with no gene match: 7. CDR3 nucleotide sequence: TGCGCCAGCAGCTTTGGCGCGGGGGGGCGGGAGACCCAGTACTTC. Its protein is CASSFGAGGRETQYF.

In this sample, this clone turned up once. The V call is TRBV9, the J call TRBJ2-7, with D tentatively TRBD2 (6 bases). CDR1 is SGDLS and CDR2 is YYNGEE in the germline V gene. Trimming shortened V by 0 bases and J by 5 bases, and 12 bases separated the two germline ends. The CDR3 totals 14 residues. The CDR3 DNA reads TGTGCCAGCAGCGTAGGTTTCGGAGGGGACGAGCAGTACTTC. It specifies CASSVGFGGDEQYF.

The rearrangement links TRBV19 to TRBJ2-3, with TRBD2 matching over 10 bases. The V gene end was trimmed by 9 bases and the J gene end by 4 bases; junction bases not matched to a gene: 4. The CDR3 contains 13 residues. Germline assignment: CDR1 LNHDA and CDR2 SQIVND (reference sequence). Here the CDR3 DNA reads TGTGCCAGCTCCAGCGGGAGGGCAGATACGCAGTATTTT. Amino acids: CASSSGRADTQYF.

This clone was counted between two and nine times. The V call is TRBV7-9, the J call TRBJ1-3; no firm D call. Germline V gives CDR1 SEHNR, CDR2 FQNEAQ (reference sequence). This CDR3 is built from 15 residues. The V end lost 1 base, the J end lost 4 bases, and 11 bases lay between the germline ends. The CDR3 protein is CASSLVAARGNTIYF. Written as DNA, the CDR3 is TGTGCCAGCAGCTTAGTAGCGGCACGGGGAAACACCATATATTTT. Filled out from reference TRBV7-9 and TRBJ1-3, the complete variable domain reads DTGVSQNPRHKITKRGQNVTFRCDPISEHNRLYWYRQTLGQGPEFLTYFQNEAQLEKSRLLSDRFSAERPKGSFSTLEIQRTEQGDSAMYLCASSLVAARGNTIYFGEGSWLTVV.

This clone came up a few times. The chain is built from TRBV24-1 and TRBJ2-2, with a tentative D call TRBD1 (7 bases). Between the trimmed V and J ends, which lost 3 bases and 0 bases, there was a span of 13 bases. The germline gives CDR1 KGHDR, CDR2 SFDVKD. This CDR3 is built from 17 residues. The CDR3 coding sequence is TGTGCCACCAGTGATGCGGGACAGTACTCGAACACCGGGGAGCTGTTTTTT. Translating it yields CATSDAGQYSNTGELFF.

V usage is TRBV7-6 and J usage is TRBJ2-2, with a possible D match to TRBD1 (7 bases). The V and J ends lost 5 bases and 2 bases respectively, with 21 bases between them. The V gene's germline CDR1 is SGHVS and CDR2 FNYEAQ. The CDR3 runs 18 residues. CDR3 bases: TGTGCCAGCAGCCCCCTCGGTGTGGAGGGGGCTAACACCGGGGAGCTGTTTTTT. This gives the protein CASSPLGVEGANTGELFF. The whole variable domain, remainder taken from reference TRBV7-6 and TRBJ2-2, is GAGVSQSPRYKVTKRGQDVALRCDPISGHVSLYWYRQALGQGPEFLTYFNYEAQQDKSGLPNDRFSAERPEGSISTLTIQRTEQRDSAMYRCASSPLGVEGANTGELFFGEGSRLTVL.

The chain has TRBV6-5 and TRBJ1-5; tentatively, D is TRBD1 (6 bases). This CDR3 has 13 amino acids. Germline-derived CDR1 and CDR2 are MNHEY and SVGAGI. Trimming took 7 bases from V and 6 from J, leaving 13 bases between them. The CDR3 is CASTTGFSQPQHF. CDR3 nucleotides: TGTGCCAGCACTACAGGGTTCTCTCAGCCCCAGCATTTT.

The V and J genes are TRBV25-1 and TRBJ1-3; TRBD1 agrees at 7 bases. Trimming took 6 bases from V and 2 from J; bases not matched to a gene: 7. The germline V gene encodes CDR1 MGHDK and CDR2 SYGVNS. The CDR3 loop spans 15 amino acids. This CDR3 is CASSTSGQPGNTIYF. CDR3 in DNA: TGTGCCAGCAGCACATCGGGACAGCCTGGAAACACCATATATTTT.

The chain recombines TRBV25-1 with TRBJ2-3; 7 bases agree with TRBD1. Germline CDR1 MGHDK, CDR2 SYGVNS. The CDR3 sequence is 17 residues long. The ends lost 0 bases at V and 2 bases at J; junction bases unmatched: 8. The CDR3 DNA reads as TGTGCCAGCAGTGAATACCGGACAGGAGGTTCCACAGATACGCAGTATTTT. Translating it yields CASSEYRTGGSTDTQYF.

This chain joins TRBV10-1 and TRBJ2-2, with D tentatively TRBD2 (6 bases). The V gene's germline CDR1 is WNHNN and CDR2 SYGVQD (reference sequence). The length of the CDR3 is 12 residues. The V end was cut by 7 bases, the J end by 8 bases, with 11 bases between. The CDR3 region is CASKGRRGELFF. CDR3 in DNA: TGCGCCAGCAAGGGGAGGCGGGGGGAGCTGTTTTTT.

The rearrangement joins TRBV19 to TRBJ2-2; TRBD2 matches at 14 bases. Trimming took 3 bases from V and 4 from J; bases not matched to a gene: 4. This CDR3 has 17 residues. CDR1 and CDR2 from the germline V gene are LNHDA and SQIVND (reference sequence). CDR3 in amino acids: CASSIRLAGGLTGELFF. For the CDR3, the DNA is TGTGCCAGTAGTATCAGACTAGCGGGAGGGCTCACCGGGGAGCTGTTTTTT.

This clone was seen a few times. This chain joins TRBV5-1 and TRBJ1-2; 8 bases fit TRBD1. The V gene end was trimmed by 4 bases and the J gene end by 8 bases; junction bases not matched to a gene: 4. The CDR3 loop spans 12 amino acids. CDR1 SGHRS and CDR2 YFSETQ come from the germline V gene. The CDR3 DNA sequence: TGCGCCAGCAGCCCGACAGGGGAAGGCTACACCTTC. Its translation: CASSPTGEGYTF.

The chain uses TRBV28 and TRBJ1-4; maybe TRBD1 (6 bases). With 3 bases removed from V and 7 bases from J, the gap between germline ends came to 12 bases. There are 14 residues in the CDR3. The germline CDR1 and CDR2 sequences are MDHEN and SYDVKM. The DNA of the CDR3 is TGTGCCAGCAGTTTGGCAGGGGCTGGTGAAAAACTGTTTTTT. This encodes CASSLAGAGEKLFF.

The gene calls are TRBV2 and TRBJ2-7, with 9 bases aligning to TRBD2. V gave up 5 bases and J gave up 2 bases; unmatched junction bases: 7. This CDR3 has 15 residues. CDR1 and CDR2 from the germline V gene are SNHLY and FYNNEI. The CDR3 protein is CASSPTSGTTYEQYF. CDR3 DNA: TGTGCCAGCAGTCCGACTAGCGGAACTACCTACGAGCAGTACTTC.

The chain recombines TRBV3-1 (or the pseudogene TRBV3-2) with TRBJ2-2; TRBD2 matches 8 bases. J lost 0 bases, V lost 10 bases, and 10 bases had no gene match. Germline CDR1 LGHDT, CDR2 YNNKEL (reference sequence). CDR3 length: 16 residues. CDR3 in amino acids: CATSSTSGTNTGELFF. CDR3 DNA: TGTGCCACCTCGTCCACTAGCGGAACGAACACCGGGGAGCTGTTTTTT.

The chain carries TRBV29-1 and TRBJ2-1; 7 nucleotides agree with TRBD2. There are 15 residues in the CDR3. J lost 10 bases, V lost 1 base, and 13 bases had no gene match. Germline CDR1 and CDR2: SQVTM and ANQGSEA. CDR3 region: CSVEVHGGSFREQFF. The CDR3 bases are TGCAGCGTTGAAGTTCACGGCGGGAGCTTCCGGGAGCAGTTCTTC.